This T cell receptor (beta chain) was documented in a study of OX40 agonist ivuxolimab in advanced cancers. Study details: Three patients had partial responses: one hepatocellular carcinoma, two cutaneous melanoma. Notes on the study in general: Some patients who did not respond also had low normalized T-cell clonal expansion.

Repertoires were generated with immunoSEQ multiplex PCR, while TCRdb's copy carries only in-frame clones and drops some. The sample lists about 32,000 clones; 81% were seen once. This clone was seen more than once but under ten times. Its antigen is undetermined. Trimming cost V 4 bases and J 3 bases, with 16 bases left between them. The CDR3 spans 15 residues. Germline CDR1 and CDR2: SNHLY and FYNNEI. This receptor was obtained from an adult with an advanced solid tumor such as melanoma, head and neck, liver or kidney cancer. The sample consisted of CD4+ or CD8+ T cells sorted from blood, taken in a trial of the OX40 agonist ivuxolimab. The V and J genes are TRBV2 and TRBJ2-7; D is perhaps TRBD1 (6 bases). CDR3 region: CASSVPTGRNYEQYF. In DNA form, the CDR3 reads TGTGCCAGCAGTGTTCCAACAGGGAGAAACTACGAGCAGTACTTC.